This is a list of T cell receptor beta chains from one sample in a study of T cells in localized non-small cell lung cancer. Sequencing used immunoSEQ multiplex PCR; TCRdb keeps in-frame clones, though not all of them. The top ten clones hold roughly 8% of a sample with 39,000 or so clones, 65% to 90% of them seen once. The sequences come from PBMCs, collected before any cancer treatment. The receptors stem from a man aged 40-75 years with stage II lung adenocarcinoma. Each CDR3 is given with its conserved first and last residue.

v_call cdr3_aa
TRBV10-3 CAISDGTAGGQYF
TRBV6-6 CASRTGGGYTF
TRBV30 CAWSSLKETQYF
TRBV14 CASSRLQVTNTEAFF
TRBV13 CASSPQRGNTEAFF
TRBV19 CASTELSGEGTDTQYF
TRBV28 CASREGAGNQPQHF
TRBV6-5 CASRTRGSNTGELFF
TRBV2 CASSVGTATGNTIYF
TRBV28 CASSNRGSTDTQYF
TRBV11-3 CASSRGGTDTQYF
TRBV11-1 CASSVSGRASYEQYF
TRBV9 CASSVGTGIGETQYF
TRBV7-2 CASSPRQISNTGELFF
TRBV2 CASSRQAGGFAPEEQYF
TRBV27 CASSLSMGETQYF
TRBV2 CASRSQGLLNQPQHF
TRBV13 CASSSPGQGVITGELFF
TRBV11-2 CASRPRRAGYNEQFF
TRBV9 CASSVGIGTGGDEQYF
TRBV28 CASSSGTLFYEQYF
TRBV9 CASSARTSGGLGDTQYF
TRBV28 CASSAGGGNTIYF
TRBV5-5 CASSLARDYGYTF
TRBV11-2 CASSPVGGGKAYEQYF
TRBV7-2 CASSPGLRGNEQFF
TRBV5-4 CASSVSGGGNSPLHF
TRBV28 CASSLMGLVGYEQYF
TRBV19 CASSDPQGEGQPQHF
TRBV18 CASSPTGANTGELFF
TRBV6-1 CASSVRGVNTEAFF
TRBV5-5 CASSFRLYDRGQKETQYF
TRBV4-2 CASSRSWGTGELFF
TRBV7-9 CASSDTSGTYNEQFF
TRBV14 CASSQGGGKETQYF
TRBV15 CATSIGVGNYGYTF
TRBV7-3 CASSAGRASYEQYF
TRBV4-2 CASSPYPADTQYF
TRBV4-3 CASSQGHDRGYGYTF
TRBV27 CASSLPARVYLNF
TRBV30 CALGFGARGNTIYF
TRBV19 CASSMLSGSTDTQYF
TRBV6-1 CASSEAGRGETQYF
TRBV10-3 CAIKGNGGQETQYF
TRBV19 CASSAAAGVRETQYF
TRBV7-8 CASSATGSNTEAFF
TRBV7-2 CASSSEGSSGNTIYF
TRBV4-1 CASSQVGIRVGETQYF
TRBV5-5 CASSISGGETGELFF
TRBV6-6 CASRPQGDQNTEAFF
TRBV14 CASSRTKGYNEQFF
TRBV6-5 CASRAGTDQPQHF
TRBV7-3 CASSFGKGGEQYF